The rows below give T cell receptor beta chains drawn from one sample of a study of control samples from healthy donors and cancer patients. Data came from immunoSEQ multiplex PCR; TCRdb stores just in-frame clones and leaves some out. The table records around 100,000 clones, around nine tenths of them present only once. Input material: blood. The receptors were gathered from a human donor in good health. The donor label of this sample is uncertain. Both conserved end residues are part of each CDR3. The D gene is left open where the match is weak. The size of a clone is reported for some rows only, either as once, few or many, or as a class for expanded clones.

j_gene	v_gene	d_gene	abundance	CDR3nt	CDR3aa
TRBJ2-2	TRBV6-5	NA	NA	TGTGCCACCTACCCGACGAGGGTCGGCACCGGGGAGCTGTTTTTT	CATYPTRVGTGELFF
TRBJ1-1	TRBV19	NA	NA	TGTGCCAGTAGTATCATCGGGGAGGGCACTGAAGCTTTCTTT	CASSIIGEGTEAFF
TRBJ2-7	TRBV5-6	NA	NA	TGTGCCAGCACCTCGGGGCAGGGACTTTACGAGCAGTACTTC	CASTSGQGLYEQYF
TRBJ2-5	TRBV3-1/TRBV3-2	NA	NA	TGTGCCAGCAGCCCCCGGACTGGCGGGACCCAGTACTTC	CASSPRTGGTQYF
TRBJ1-1	TRBV19	TRBD1	NA	TGTGCCAGTAGTAAGGGACAGGGGCGCGCATCGGCTTTCTTT	CASSKGQGRASAFF
TRBJ2-5	TRBV9	TRBD2	NA	TGTGCCAGCAGCCTCAGCGGGGGGGCCTTAGAGACCCAGTACTTC	CASSLSGGALETQYF
TRBJ2-1	TRBV13	NA	once	TGTGCCAGCAGCTTAGTTGGCCAGGGCCGCGAAAATGAGCAGTTCTTC	CASSLVGQGRENEQFF
TRBJ1-5	TRBV5-6	NA	NA	TGTGCCAGCAGCTTGTGGCAGGTTCCTAATCAGCCCCAGCATTTT	CASSLWQVPNQPQHF
TRBJ1-1	TRBV6-1	NA	NA	TGTGCCAGCAGTGAATATGAGGGGAACACTGAAGCTTTCTTT	CASSEYEGNTEAFF
TRBJ1-1	TRBV9	NA	NA	TGTGCCAGCAGCGTCGATTATAGGGGTGGCACTGAAGCTTTCTTT	CASSVDYRGGTEAFF
TRBJ2-3	TRBV9	NA	NA	TGTGCCAGCAGCGTAGGCCCGGAAAAAGATACGCAGTATTTT	CASSVGPEKDTQYF
TRBJ2-1	TRBV30	TRBD2	NA	TGTGCCTGGAACCCCCTAGCGGGGAGCTCCTACAATGAGCAGTTCTTC	CAWNPLAGSSYNEQFF
TRBJ1-1	TRBV3-1/TRBV3-2	NA	NA	TGTGCCAGCAGCCAAGCATGGGGGGGAACTGAAGCTTTCTTT	CASSQAWGGTEAFF